These T cell receptor beta chains were read from a single sample in a study of shared clonotypes between healthy human individuals. The assay was immunoSEQ multiplex PCR, and TCRdb's table has in-frame clones only and misses some. The sample holds 300,000 to 400,000 clones, around 87% seen once. Sequencing was performed on memory CD8+ T cells sorted from blood. All receptors derive from a man aged 18-30 years in good health. CDR3s include the opening cysteine and the closing phenylalanine or tryptophan. The D gene is left open where the match is weak. The size field is filled for only some rows; it gives once, few, many or a size class.

size: .
D: .
J: TRBJ2-2
V: TRBV13
DNA: TGTGCCAGCAGCCCTCGGGTAGGGGACGGGGAGCTGTTTTTT
CDR3: CASSPRVGDGELFF

size: .
D: .
J: TRBJ2-7
V: TRBV10-2
DNA: TGCGCCAGCAGTTGGAGGCTCGACGAGCAGTACTTC
CDR3: CASSWRLDEQYF

size: .
D: .
J: TRBJ2-3
V: TRBV10-2
DNA: TGCGCCACCCAGGGTTTGGTGGGCACAGATACGCAGTATTTT
CDR3: CATQGLVGTDTQYF

size: .
D: TRBD1
J: TRBJ2-1
V: TRBV7-9
DNA: TGTGCCAGCAGCCCGCGACAGGGGACGAGCTCCTACAATGAGCAGTTCTTC
CDR3: CASSPRQGTSSYNEQFF

size: .
D: .
J: TRBJ2-7
V: TRBV5-1
DNA: TGCGCCAGCAGCTTGGGCCCCGGCGAGCAGTACTTC
CDR3: CASSLGPGEQYF

size: .
D: TRBD2
J: TRBJ2-1
V: TRBV11-2
DNA: TGTGCCAGCAGCCGCGCGGGGGGGCTCGGCAATGAGCAGTTCTTC
CDR3: CASSRAGGLGNEQFF

size: .
D: TRBD1
J: TRBJ2-5
V: TRBV9
DNA: TGTGCCAGCAGTTTCCCAGGGGGAGAGACCCAGTACTTC
CDR3: CASSFPGGETQYF

size: .
D: .
J: TRBJ2-7
V: TRBV5-6
DNA: TGTGCCAGCAGCTTGGGTACACAGGGTTACGAGCAGTACTTC
CDR3: CASSLGTQGYEQYF

size: .
D: .
J: TRBJ2-2
V: TRBV25-1
DNA: TGTGCCAGCAGTCCTTTTGGGGCGGGATTGAACACCGGGGAGCTGTTTTTT
CDR3: CASSPFGAGLNTGELFF

size: .
D: .
J: TRBJ1-1
V: TRBV30
DNA: TGTGCCTGGACCCCTAGTTTCACTGAAGCTTTCTTT
CDR3: CAWTPSFTEAFF

size: .
D: .
J: TRBJ1-2
V: TRBV29-1
DNA: TGCAGCGTTGAAGGCGGGGGCCTTACCCTCTATGGCTACACCTTC
CDR3: CSVEGGGLTLYGYTF

size: .
D: .
J: TRBJ1-5
V: TRBV7-6
DNA: TGTGCCAGCAGCTTGTCCCTGGGTCAGCCCCAGCATTTT
CDR3: CASSLSLGQPQHF

size: .
D: TRBD2
J: TRBJ2-1
V: TRBV7-6
DNA: TGTGCCAGCAGCCCTATAACTCGCCAGCGGGGTTACAATGAGCAGTTCTTC
CDR3: CASSPITRQRGYNEQFF

size: .
D: TRBD2
J: TRBJ2-7
V: TRBV2
DNA: TGTGCCAGCAATCCGGGGGAGGGCATGCCCCACGAGCAGTACTTC
CDR3: CASNPGEGMPHEQYF

size: .
D: TRBD2
J: TRBJ2-2
V: TRBV6-1
DNA: TGTGCCAGCAGTAGCGGGAGGGGCGGGGAGCTGTTTTTT
CDR3: CASSSGRGGELFF

size: .
D: TRBD1
J: TRBJ1-5
V: TRBV10-3
DNA: TGTGCCATCAGTGAGTCGGGGGCAGGGGGCTCGTCGGGAAATCAGCCCCAGCATTTT
CDR3: CAISESGAGGSSGNQPQHF

size: .
D: TRBD2
J: TRBJ2-2
V: TRBV9
DNA: TGTGCCAGCAGCGTCTTAGCGGGAGGCTTGAACACCGGGGAGCTGTTTTTT
CDR3: CASSVLAGGLNTGELFF

size: .
D: TRBD1
J: TRBJ2-1
V: TRBV5-6
DNA: TGTGCCAGCAGCCAACAGGGACAGCGTTACAATGAGCAGTTCTTC
CDR3: CASSQQGQRYNEQFF

size: .
D: .
J: TRBJ2-1
V: TRBV30
DNA: TGTGCCTGGAGTGGAGTATGGGACAATGAGCAGTTCTTC
CDR3: CAWSGVWDNEQFF

size: .
D: .
J: TRBJ2-5
V: TRBV7-9
DNA: TGTGCCAGCAGCCACCTGTCCGGCCAAGAGACCCAGTACTTC
CDR3: CASSHLSGQETQYF

size: once
D: TRBD1
J: TRBJ1-1
V: TRBV7-3
DNA: TGTGCCAGCAGCACAGGGGGCTGGGACACTGAAGCTTTCTTT
CDR3: CASSTGGWDTEAFF

size: .
D: TRBD2
J: TRBJ2-1
V: TRBV2
DNA: TGTGCCAGCAGTGTGGGAACTAGCGGGAGCATCGACAATGAGCAGTTCTTC
CDR3: CASSVGTSGSIDNEQFF

size: .
D: .
J: TRBJ1-2
V: TRBV30
DNA: TGTGCCTGGAGTTACTCCACGGGGGGCTACACCTTC
CDR3: CAWSYSTGGYTF

size: .
D: .
J: TRBJ1-3
V: TRBV13
DNA: TGTGCCAGCAGCTTAGAGGGGGAAGGGACCGGAAACACCATATATTTT
CDR3: CASSLEGEGTGNTIYF

size: once
D: .
J: TRBJ1-6
V: TRBV4-1
DNA: TGCGCCAGCAGCCAAGCATCCTTCCTGACACAGTTGTCACCCCTCCACTTT
CDR3: CASSQASFLTQLSPLHF

size: .
D: TRBD2
J: TRBJ2-1
V: TRBV7-8
DNA: TGTGCCAGCAGCTCCCCGCTTGGACTAGCGTCCCGGAATGAGCAGTTCTTC
CDR3: CASSSPLGLASRNEQFF

size: few
D: .
J: TRBJ1-6
V: TRBV9
DNA: TGTGCCAGCAGTGAATACCATAATTCACCCCTCCACTTT
CDR3: CASSEYHNSPLHF

size: once
D: TRBD2
J: TRBJ2-2
V: TRBV7-9
DNA: TGTGCCAGCAGCTTAGCGCGGGAGTGGCCCGGGGAGCTGTTTTTT
CDR3: CASSLAREWPGELFF

size: .
D: .
J: TRBJ2-5
V: TRBV9
DNA: TGTGCCAGCAGCCCCAGGAACCAAGAGACCCAGTACTTC
CDR3: CASSPRNQETQYF

size: .
D: TRBD1
J: TRBJ1-1
V: TRBV4-1
DNA: TGCGCCAGCAGCCAGAGGAGGGGGCCCACTGAAGCTTTCTTT
CDR3: CASSQRRGPTEAFF

size: .
D: TRBD1
J: TRBJ1-1
V: TRBV30
DNA: TGTGCCTGGACCAGGGACAGGGGGACCCTGAACACTGAAGCTTTCTTT
CDR3: CAWTRDRGTLNTEAFF

size: .
D: .
J: TRBJ2-1
V: TRBV5-4
DNA: TGTGCCAGCAGCCGTGGGACGTCCTACAATGAGCAGTTCTTC
CDR3: CASSRGTSYNEQFF

size: .
D: .
J: TRBJ1-2
V: TRBV4-1
DNA: TGCGCCAGCAGCCAAGAGGGGGGTCCCTATGGCTACACCTTC
CDR3: CASSQEGGPYGYTF

size: .
D: .
J: TRBJ1-1
V: TRBV11-2
DNA: TGTGCCAGCCTTACAGGGAGCATCGAAGCTTTCTTT
CDR3: CASLTGSIEAFF

size: .
D: .
J: TRBJ1-1
V: TRBV27
DNA: TGTGCCAGCAGTCTCCAGGGACTGCACACTGAAGCTTTCTTT
CDR3: CASSLQGLHTEAFF